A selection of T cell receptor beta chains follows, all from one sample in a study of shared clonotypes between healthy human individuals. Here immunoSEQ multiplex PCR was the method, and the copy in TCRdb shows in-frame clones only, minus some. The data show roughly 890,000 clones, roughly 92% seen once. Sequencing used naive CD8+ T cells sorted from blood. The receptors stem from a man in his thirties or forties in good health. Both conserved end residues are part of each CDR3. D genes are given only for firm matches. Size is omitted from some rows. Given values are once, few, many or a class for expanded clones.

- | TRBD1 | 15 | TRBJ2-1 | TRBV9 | TGTGCCAGCAGCGACAGGGGATTGGTTGGTAATGAGCAGTTCTTC | CASSDRGLVGNEQFF
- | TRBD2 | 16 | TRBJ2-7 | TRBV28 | TGTGCCAGCAGTCAATTAGCGGGTGAAGACTCCTACGAGCAGTACTTC | CASSQLAGEDSYEQYF
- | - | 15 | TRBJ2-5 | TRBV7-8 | TGTGCCAGCAGCTTATTGGCAGGAGACTCGGAGACCCAGTACTTC | CASSLLAGDSETQYF
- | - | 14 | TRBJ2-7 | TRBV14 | TGTGCCAGCAGCCAATTCCGTTTTCCCTACGAGCAGTACTTC | CASSQFRFPYEQYF
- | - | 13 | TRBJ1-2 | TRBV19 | TGTGCCAGTAGTACCGAGACAGACTATGGCTACACCTTC | CASSTETDYGYTF
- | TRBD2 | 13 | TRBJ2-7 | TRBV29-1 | TGCAGCGTTACTAGCGGACGAGGTTACGAGCAGTACTTC | CSVTSGRGYEQYF
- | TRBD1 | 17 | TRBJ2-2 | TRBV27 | TGTGCCAGCAGTTCGCCTAGACAGGGGGCATGGGCCGGGGAGCTGTTTTTT | CASSSPRQGAWAGELFF
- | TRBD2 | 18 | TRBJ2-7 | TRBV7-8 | TGTGCCAGCAGCTCCGCCGGGACTAGCGGGAGGGGGTCCTACGAGCAGTACTTC | CASSSAGTSGRGSYEQYF
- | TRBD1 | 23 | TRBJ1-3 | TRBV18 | TGTGCCAGCTCACCAGACCAGGGTCCATCAGGACAGGTCTCTTCCTTCTCTGGAAACACCATATATTTT | CASSPDQGPSGQVSSFSGNTIYF
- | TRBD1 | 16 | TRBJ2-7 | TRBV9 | TGTGCCAGCAGCGTAGACGGGACAGGGGGCTTCTACGAGCAGTACTTC | CASSVDGTGGFYEQYF
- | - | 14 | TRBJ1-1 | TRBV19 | TGTGCCAGTAGTATAGGGACGGCGAACACTGAAGCTTTCTTT | CASSIGTANTEAFF
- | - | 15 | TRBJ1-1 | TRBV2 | TGTGCCAGCAGCCATGACAGATCCTTGAACACTGAAGCTTTCTTT | CASSHDRSLNTEAFF
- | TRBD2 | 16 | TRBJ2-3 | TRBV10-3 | TGTGCCACCGATGCTCATGGCGGGAGGGCCGGGGATACGCAGTATTTT | CATDAHGGRAGDTQYF
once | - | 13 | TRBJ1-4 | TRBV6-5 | TGTGCCAGCAAGGCCACCGAAAATGAAAAACTGTTTTTT | CASKATENEKLFF
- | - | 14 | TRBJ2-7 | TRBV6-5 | TGTGCCAGCAGTTCCCGGACCTTCTACTACGAGCAGTACTTC | CASSSRTFYYEQYF
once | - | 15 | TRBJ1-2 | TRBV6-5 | TGTGCCAGCAGTTATCCCAGTGAGTACGGAGGCGGCTACACCTTC | CASSYPSEYGGGYTF
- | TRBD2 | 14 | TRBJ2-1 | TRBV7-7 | TGTGCTAGCAGCTTAGCGGGAGGGGTTAATGAGCAGTTCTTC | CASSLAGGVNEQFF
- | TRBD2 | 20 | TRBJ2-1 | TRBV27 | TGTGCCAGCAGTTCGGGCCTACAACTACTAGCGGGAGCACACTACAATGAGCAGTTCTTC | CASSSGLQLLAGAHYNEQFF
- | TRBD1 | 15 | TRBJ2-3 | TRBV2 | TGTGCCAGCGAAGGACGACAGGGGCGGACAGATACGCAGTATTTT | CASEGRQGRTDTQYF
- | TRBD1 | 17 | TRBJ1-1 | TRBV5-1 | TGCGCCAGCAGCTTTACAGGGGGAGTGAGTAGGACGACTGAAGCTTTCTTT | CASSFTGGVSRTTEAFF
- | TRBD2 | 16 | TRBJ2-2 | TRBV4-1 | TGCGCCAGCAGCCAAAGGTCTAGCGGGAGTCCCGGGGAGCTGTTTTTT | CASSQRSSGSPGELFF
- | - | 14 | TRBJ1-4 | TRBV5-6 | TGTGCCAGCAGCCCGGTGGCAACTAATGAAAAACTGTTTTTT | CASSPVATNEKLFF
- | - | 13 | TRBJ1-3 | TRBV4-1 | TGCGCCAGCAGCCCCCGGGTACTACACACCATATATTTT | CASSPRVLHTIYF
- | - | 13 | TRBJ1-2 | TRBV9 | TGTGCCAGCAGCGGAGAGGCGATCTATGGCTACACCTTC | CASSGEAIYGYTF
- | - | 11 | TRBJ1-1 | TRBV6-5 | TGTGCCAGCAGTTACGAGTCCGAAGCTTTCTTT | CASSYESEAFF
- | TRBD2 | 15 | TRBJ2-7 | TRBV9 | TGTGCCAGCAGCCCCGGACTAGCGGGAGTCCCCGAGCAGTACTTC | CASSPGLAGVPEQYF
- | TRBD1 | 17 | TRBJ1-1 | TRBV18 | TGTGCCAGCTCACCAGACCGGGACAGAGAAACAAACACTGAAGCTTTCTTT | CASSPDRDRETNTEAFF
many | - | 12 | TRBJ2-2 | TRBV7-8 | TGTGCCAGCAGCTTAGCCACCGGGGAGCTGTTTTTT | CASSLATGELFF
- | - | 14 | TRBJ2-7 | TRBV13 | TGTGCCAGCAGCGCTACGGGGATAGGATACGAGCAGTACTTC | CASSATGIGYEQYF
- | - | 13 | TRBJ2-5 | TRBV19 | TGTGCCAGTAGGGGGGCGGGCCAAGAGACCCAGTACTTC | CASRGAGQETQYF
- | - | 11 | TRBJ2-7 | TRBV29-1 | TGCAGCGTTGTGTGGGGACCCGAGCAGTACTTC | CSVVWGPEQYF
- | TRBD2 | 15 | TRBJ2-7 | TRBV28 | TGTGCCAGCAGACTAGCGGGAGGGCGCTCCTACGAGCAGTACTTC | CASRLAGGRSYEQYF
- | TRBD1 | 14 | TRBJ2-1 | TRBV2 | TGTGCCAGCGAGCCGGGACAGGGGAGGAATGAGCAGTTCTTC | CASEPGQGRNEQFF
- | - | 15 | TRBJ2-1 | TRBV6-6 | TGTGCCAGCAGTTACTCTGGGGCGGGACCCAATGAGCAGTTCTTC | CASSYSGAGPNEQFF
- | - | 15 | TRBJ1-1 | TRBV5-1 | TGCGCCAGCAGCTCGAAGACACATATGAACACTGAAGCTTTCTTT | CASSSKTHMNTEAFF
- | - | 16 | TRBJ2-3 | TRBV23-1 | TGCGCCAGCAGTCAATCAGGTAGTCCTAGCACAGATACGCAGTATTTT | CASSQSGSPSTDTQYF
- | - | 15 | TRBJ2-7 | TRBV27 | TGTGCCAGCAGTGAGTTGGACTCACGGTGGTACGAGCAGTACTTC | CASSELDSRWYEQYF
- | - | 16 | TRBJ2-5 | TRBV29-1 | TGCAGCGTCGAAACGGGGGACAGTTTTGCCCAAGAGACCCAGTACTTC | CSVETGDSFAQETQYF
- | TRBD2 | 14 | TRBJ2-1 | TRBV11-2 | TGTGCCAGCAGCTTTCTAGCGGGAGTTAGTGAGCAGTTCTTC | CASSFLAGVSEQFF
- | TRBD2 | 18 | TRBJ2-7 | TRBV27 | TGTGCCAGCAGTTTATTAACACCTAGCGGGAGGAGCCTACGAGGGCAGTACTTC | CASSLLTPSGRSLRGQYF
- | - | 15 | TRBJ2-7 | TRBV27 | TGTGCCAGCAGTCGGATAATGACAGGTTTGGTCGAGCAGTACTTC | CASSRIMTGLVEQYF
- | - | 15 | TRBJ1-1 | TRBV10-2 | TGCGCCAGCAGTCGAAAACAGGGAATGAACACTGAAGCTTTCTTT | CASSRKQGMNTEAFF
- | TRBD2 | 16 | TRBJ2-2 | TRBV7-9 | TGTGCCAGCATGACAAGCGGGAGTTGGAGCACCGGGGAGCTGTTTTTT | CASMTSGSWSTGELFF
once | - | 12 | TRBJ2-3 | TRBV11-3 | TGTGCCAGCAGCTCACGGGACATGGTGCAGTATTTT | CASSSRDMVQYF